This T cell receptor beta chain was obtained from a study of cytomegalovirus exposure and HLA in healthy donors (dated by TCRdb to about 2017). Notes on the research overall: According to a later analysis, the approximately 120 validation repertoires were produced on the same platform as the roughly 600 repertoires of the first cohort. Along with the roughly 610-subject first cohort, a separate validation cohort of some 130 different subjects was used. The study aimed to test whether cataloging public T cell receptors could reveal signatures of past pathogen exposure. High-throughput TCR immunosequencing, statistical association of individual TCRs with disease status, and machine learning were combined to predict cytomegalovirus infection status.

Preparation of the library involved the immunoSEQ multiplex PCR assay. The published analysis was carried out like this. A statistical classification framework was built to diagnose cytomegalovirus status from the catalog of TCR beta chain sequences. TCRdb took this table from immuneACCESS and kept in-frame rearrangements with V and J called. Such tables lack part of the clones; where checked against another copy, unresolved V genes explain under half of the gap, and the rest is unexplained. V, J and clone size are those of that table, while D and trimming were read from the DNA. The sample has 300,000 or so clones on record, approximately 86% of them singletons. Approximately 0.95% of the sample is held by the ten biggest clonotypes. V and J lose 0 bases and 7 bases, and a span of 16 bases separates them. CDR1 and CDR2 are read off the germline V gene as MNHEY and SVGAGI. There are 16 amino acids in the CDR3, from cysteine to phenylalanine inclusive. CDR3 DNA only is kept here, 48 bases in frame from base 1.

Study-level results and caveats: The study gave a list of 150 to 200 TCR beta chains associated with cytomegalovirus. It was suggested by the authors that the approach could potentially be generalized to other disease states and immunological phenotypes. The classifier was reported to diagnose cytomegalovirus status with high specificity and sensitivity in both the original cohort and the validation cohort. A few of the identified cytomegalovirus-associated TCR beta chains were confirmed in vitro to be specific for cytomegalovirus antigens. Most TCR sequences were seen in very few donors, while some public TCRs were found in many individuals. A later analysis lacked HLA typing for the validation cohort, so it scored co-occurrence in that cohort across all 110 or so repertoires. Subsequent analysis determined that TCRs grouped into clusters in the first cohort also showed a tendency toward co-occurrence across the roughly 120 validation repertoires, and 94% of cluster scores exceeded 0.

The donors belonged to the validation cohort of about 120 subjects, which was separate from the approximately 660-subject first cohort. As for this clone: The specificity of this receptor is unknown. No base-level quality is on record; no much larger clone is a single base apart.

The chain is encoded by TRBV6-5 joined to TRBJ2-1; TRBD2 could be the D gene, as 8 bases match. This clonotype was obtained from a man aged 25 to 40 in good health and CMV-seronegative. Sequencing was done on a sample of PBMCs. The sequenced DNA: TGTGCCAGCAGTTACTCGACGGGGGGGACAGCGAATGAGCAGTTCTTC. It is translated as CASSYSTGGTANEQFF.